The clone carrying this T cell receptor beta chain was counted only a few times. Its antigen is still unknown. TCRdb re-called the reads through MiXCR, storing one row per CDR3 protein. The data show roughly 990,000 distinct CDR3 sequences, roughly a third seen once. The record originates from a study of T cell repertoires in cytomegalovirus infection. Study-wide results and caveats: The ex vivo response was dominated by HLA-C-restricted CMV-specific TCR beta clonotypes.

The starting material was cultured CD8+ T cells from PBMCs, obtained from culture after CMV antigen stimulation. The clonotype was recovered from a human donor in good health (CMV status not recorded). Some clones in this sample may be carry-over from other donors' samples.

The CDR3 spells CASSYEAFF. The DNA of the CDR3 is TGTGCCAGCAGCTATGAAGCTTTCTTT. The rearrangement links TRBV7-9 to TRBJ1-1, with D hard to call. Germline V gene data show CDR1 as SEHNR and CDR2 as FQNEAQ (reference sequence). The CDR3 runs to 9 residues. Trimming pared 4 bases from V and 7 bases from J, leaving 1 base between. Full variable domain (outside the CDR3, taken from reference TRBV7-9 and TRBJ1-1): DTGVSQNPRHKITKRGQNVTFRCDPISEHNRLYWYRQTLGQGPEFLTYFQNEAQLEKSRLLSDRFSAERPKGSFSTLEIQRTEQGDSAMYLCASSYEAFFGQGTRLTVV.